The clone carrying this T cell receptor beta chain has at least ten counts. This entry is derived from a study of T cells in Graves' hyperthyroidism and ophthalmopathy. CDR3 length equals 15 residues. Germline assignment: CDR1 MNHEY and CDR2 SMNVEV (reference sequence). V was pared by 2 bases and J by 7 bases, with 18 bases between. RNA transcripts yielded amplified TCR beta CDR3 regions. TCR CDR3 underwent first-round RT-PCR with the HTBI primer set. A single record per CDR3 protein comes from TCRdb applying MiXCR to the multiplex PCR reads. The table records about 380,000 distinct CDR3 sequences, 15% to 20% of them present only once.

The sequenced sample consisted of blood. The TCR originated in a man between 18 and 29 years old with Graves' ophthalmopathy. The chain recombines TRBV27 with TRBJ2-7, with a weak D call TRBD2 (5 bases). This CDR3 is CASSLDGVIYGEQYF. The CDR3 bases are TGTGCCAGCAGTTTAGACGGGGTAATTTACGGGGAGCAGTACTTC.